The TCR beta chain under discussion was sequenced for a study of tumor-infiltrating lymphocytes in oesophageal squamous cell carcinoma. In its sample, this clonotype was seen a few times. MiXCR, applied by TCRdb to the PCR reads, yields one record per CDR3 protein. The table shows about 15,000 distinct CDR3 sequences, with around 51% occurring only once. Trimming removed 9 bases from V and 7 bases from J, with 22 bases in between. Germline CDR1 reads SGHTA; CDR2 reads FQGNSA. This CDR3 contains 16 residues. This TCR derives from a female donor with esophageal squamous cell carcinoma. Sequenced sample: esophageal tumor tissue. V and J are TRBV7-2 and TRBJ2-6; TRBD1 might be the D (6 bases). CDR3 amino acids: CASTSGVGGRANVLTF. CDR3 coding DNA: TGTGCCAGTACATCGGGTGTAGGGGGAAGAGCCAACGTCCTGACTTTC.